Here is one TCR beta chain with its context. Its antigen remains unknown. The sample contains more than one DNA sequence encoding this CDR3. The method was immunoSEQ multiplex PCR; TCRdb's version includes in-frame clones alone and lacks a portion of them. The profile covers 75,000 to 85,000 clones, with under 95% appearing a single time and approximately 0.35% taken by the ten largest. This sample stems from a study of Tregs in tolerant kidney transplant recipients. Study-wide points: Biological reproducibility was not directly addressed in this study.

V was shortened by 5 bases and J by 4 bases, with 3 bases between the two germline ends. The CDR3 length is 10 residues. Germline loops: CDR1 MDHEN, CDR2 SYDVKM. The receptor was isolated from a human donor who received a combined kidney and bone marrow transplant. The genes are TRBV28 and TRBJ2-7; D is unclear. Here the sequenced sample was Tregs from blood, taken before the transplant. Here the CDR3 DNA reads TGTGCCAGCAGTAGGTACGAGCAGTACTTC. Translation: CASSRYEQYF.